This T cell receptor (beta chain) was sequenced for a study of T cells after yellow fever vaccination. Study-wide points: Peaking on day 5 versus 15, the secondary response was faster but weaker.

This clonotype has more than one count but fewer than ten. Its antigen is as yet unknown. The CDR3 consists of 12 residues. Germline V gives CDR1 SEHNR, CDR2 FQNEAQ (reference sequence). V lost 7 bases to trimming and J lost 2 bases, with 8 bases between them. TCRdb recomputed calls from the 5' RACE reads with MiXCR, one row per CDR3 protein. Among fewer than 650,000 distinct CDR3 sequences listed, just over 20% were seen once. The source material was PBMCs, sampled more than 20 days after the first yellow fever vaccination. The clonotype comes from a man in his late teens or twenties who received the YFV17D yellow fever vaccine. The chain recombines TRBV7-9 with TRBJ2-5; D might be TRBD1 (6 bases). The CDR3: CASTDRQETQYF. The CDR3 DNA reads TGTGCCAGCACAGACAGGCAAGAGACCCAGTACTTC.